Listed below are T cell receptor beta chains from one sample, sequenced in a study of OX40 agonist ivuxolimab in advanced cancers. Method: immunoSEQ multiplex PCR; TCRdb's copy keeps in-frame clones and lacks some. The table includes about 49,000 clones, 75% to 85% detected once. Source: CD4+ or CD8+ T cells sorted from blood, taken in a trial of the OX40 agonist ivuxolimab. These receptors were obtained from an adult with an advanced solid tumor such as melanoma, head and neck, liver or kidney cancer. Both conserved end residues are part of each CDR3. The D gene is left open where the match is weak. Clone size is stated in some rows and not others, as once, few, many or a class when expanded.

clone_size j_call d_call v_call cdr3_aa cdr3_nt
- TRBJ2-7 - TRBV6-5 CASRPEGLSYEQYF TGTGCCAGCAGACCCGAGGGACTCTCCTACGAGCAGTATTTC
- TRBJ2-5 - TRBV6-1 CASSEAGRGSQTQYF TGTGCCAGCAGTGAAGCGGGCAGGGGAAGTCAGACCCAGTACTTC
few TRBJ2-7 - TRBV6-1 CASRARAGQAYEQYF TGTGCCAGCAGAGCGCGAGCGGGACAGGCCTACGAGCAGTACTTC
few TRBJ1-2 - TRBV6-5 CASSTGLGYTF TGTGCCAGCAGTACAGGGCTTGGCTACACCTTC
- TRBJ2-6 TRBD2 TRBV28 CASSFGLAGGAGANVLTF TGTGCCAGCAGTTTCGGCCTAGCGGGAGGGGCTGGGGCCAACGTCCTGACTTTC
- TRBJ2-2 TRBD2 TRBV6-1 CASSSGEAGELFF TGTGCCAGCAGTAGCGGGGAAGCCGGGGAGCTGTTTTTT
- TRBJ1-1 TRBD1 TRBV19 CASSIGINRGPNTEAFF TGTGCCAGTAGTATCGGGATTAACAGGGGCCCGAACACTGAAGCTTTCTTT
- TRBJ1-1 TRBD1 TRBV2 CASSRTGGMNTEAFF TGTGCCAGCAGCCGGACAGGGGGCATGAACACTGAAGCTTTCTTT
- TRBJ1-5 - TRBV7-9 CASSLDGYGQPQHF TGTGCCAGCAGCTTAGACGGCTACGGTCAGCCCCAGCATTTT
- TRBJ1-2 - TRBV10-1 CASSESLNHGYTF TGCGCCAGCAGTGAGTCTTTAAACCATGGCTACACCTTC
- TRBJ2-2 - TRBV7-9 CASSLAGSTGELFF TGTGCCAGCAGCTTAGCAGGGAGCACCGGGGAGCTGTTTTTT
- TRBJ2-7 - TRBV15 CATSSLVRPEQYF TGTGCCACCAGCAGCCTCGTCAGGCCCGAGCAGTACTTC
- TRBJ1-1 - TRBV7-9 CASSLVARGAGGAFF TGTGCCAGCAGCTTAGTCGCTCGAGGGGCCGGGGGAGCTTTCTTT
- TRBJ2-7 TRBD2 TRBV28 CASSLGTSGRADEQYF TGTGCCAGCAGTCTCGGGACTAGCGGGAGGGCCGACGAGCAGTACTTC
- TRBJ1-1 TRBD1 TRBV5-5 CASSSRTGANTEAFF TGTGCCAGCAGCTCGAGGACAGGAGCAAACACTGAAGCTTTCTTT
- TRBJ2-7 TRBD1 TRBV9 CASSSGQGLGEQYF TGTGCCAGCAGCTCAGGACAGGGGCTGGGCGAGCAGTACTTC
- TRBJ2-7 TRBD2 TRBV14 CASSRPGLAGASYEQYF TGTGCCAGCAGCCGACCGGGACTAGCGGGGGCTTCCTACGAGCAGTACTTC